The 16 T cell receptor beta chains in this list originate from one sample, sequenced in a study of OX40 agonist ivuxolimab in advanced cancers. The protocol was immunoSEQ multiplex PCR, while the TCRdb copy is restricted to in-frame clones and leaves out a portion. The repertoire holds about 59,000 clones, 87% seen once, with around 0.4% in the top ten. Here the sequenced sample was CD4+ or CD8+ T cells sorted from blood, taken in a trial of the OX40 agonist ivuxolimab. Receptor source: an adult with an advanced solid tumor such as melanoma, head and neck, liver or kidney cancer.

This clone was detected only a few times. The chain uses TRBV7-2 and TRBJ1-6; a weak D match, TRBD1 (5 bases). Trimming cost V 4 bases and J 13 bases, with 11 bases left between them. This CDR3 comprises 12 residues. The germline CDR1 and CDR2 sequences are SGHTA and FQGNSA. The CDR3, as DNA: TGTGCCAGCAGCTCCAACCGGGACCCCCTCCACTTT. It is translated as CASSSNRDPLHF.

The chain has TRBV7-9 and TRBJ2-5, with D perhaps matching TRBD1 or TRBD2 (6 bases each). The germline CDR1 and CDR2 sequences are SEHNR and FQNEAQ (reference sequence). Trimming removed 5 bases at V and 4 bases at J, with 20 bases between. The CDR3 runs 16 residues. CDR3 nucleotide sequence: TGTGCCAGCAGCCCGCTTTGGGGGGCCCTCGGAGAGACCCAGTACTTC. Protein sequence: CASSPLWGALGETQYF.

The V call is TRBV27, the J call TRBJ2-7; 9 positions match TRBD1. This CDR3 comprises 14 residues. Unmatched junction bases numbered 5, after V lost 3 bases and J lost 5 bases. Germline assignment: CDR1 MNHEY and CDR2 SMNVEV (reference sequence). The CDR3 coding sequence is TGTGCCAGCAGTTTGGGAACAGGGGGCAACGAGCAGTACTTC. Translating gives CASSLGTGGNEQYF.

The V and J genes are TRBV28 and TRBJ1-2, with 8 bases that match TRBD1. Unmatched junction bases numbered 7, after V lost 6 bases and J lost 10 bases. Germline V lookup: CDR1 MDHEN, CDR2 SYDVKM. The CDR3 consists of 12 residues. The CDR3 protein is CASSRDRMVYTF. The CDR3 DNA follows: TGTGCCAGCAGCCGGGACAGGATGGTCTACACCTTC.

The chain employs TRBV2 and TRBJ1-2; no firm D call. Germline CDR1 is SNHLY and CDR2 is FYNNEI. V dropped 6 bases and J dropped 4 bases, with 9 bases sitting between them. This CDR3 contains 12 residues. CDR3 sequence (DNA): TGTGCCAGCAGGGGTTCGAGCTATGGCTACACCTTC. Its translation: CASRGSSYGYTF.

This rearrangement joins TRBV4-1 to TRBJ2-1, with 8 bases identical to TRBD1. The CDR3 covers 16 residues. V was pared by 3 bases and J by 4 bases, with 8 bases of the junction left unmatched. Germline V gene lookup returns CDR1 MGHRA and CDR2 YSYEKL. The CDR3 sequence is CASSQGDRGEYNEQFF. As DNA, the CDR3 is TGCGCCAGCAGCCAGGGTGACAGGGGAGAATACAATGAGCAGTTCTTC.

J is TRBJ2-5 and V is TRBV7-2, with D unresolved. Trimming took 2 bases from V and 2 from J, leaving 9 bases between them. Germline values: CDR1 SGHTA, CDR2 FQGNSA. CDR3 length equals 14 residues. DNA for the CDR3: TGTGCCAGCAGCTTATCCTGGCAGCAAGAGACCCAGTACTTC. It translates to CASSLSWQQETQYF.

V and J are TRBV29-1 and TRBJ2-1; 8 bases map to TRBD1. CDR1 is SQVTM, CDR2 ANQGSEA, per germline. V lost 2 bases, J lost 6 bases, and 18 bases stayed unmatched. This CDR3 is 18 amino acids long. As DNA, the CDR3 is TGCAGCGTTGAACTATTCAGGGGAACAGGGGGTTGGGGCAATGAGCAGTTCTTC. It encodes CSVELFRGTGGWGNEQFF.

The CDR3 nucleotides read TGTGCCAGCAGCCAAGTCAGCCTAGCGGGGAACAATGAGCAGTTCTTC. Translation: CASSQVSLAGNNEQFF. The chain joins TRBV4-2 to TRBJ2-1; TRBD2 aligns across 9 bases. CDR1 is LGHNA and CDR2 is YNFKEQ in the germline V gene. V trimming: 1 base; J trimming: 5 bases; junction bases outside the gene matches: 6. The CDR3 has 16 residues.

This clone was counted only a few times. Here the CDR3 reads CASSVAEENYGYTF. The CDR3 DNA reads TGTGCCAGCAGCGTAGCCGAGGAAAACTATGGCTACACCTTC. V is TRBV9 and J is TRBJ1-2; D remains unclear. CDR3 size: 14 residues. CDR1 is SGDLS and CDR2 is YYNGEE in the germline V gene. Trimming removed 0 bases from V and 2 bases from J, with 8 bases in between.

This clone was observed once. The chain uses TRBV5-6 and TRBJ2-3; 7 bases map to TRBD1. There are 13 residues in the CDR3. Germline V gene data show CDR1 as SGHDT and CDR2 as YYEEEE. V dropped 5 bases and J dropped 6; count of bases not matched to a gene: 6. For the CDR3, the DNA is TGTGCCAGCAGTACACAGGGGTGGGATACGCAGTATTTT. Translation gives CASSTQGWDTQYF.

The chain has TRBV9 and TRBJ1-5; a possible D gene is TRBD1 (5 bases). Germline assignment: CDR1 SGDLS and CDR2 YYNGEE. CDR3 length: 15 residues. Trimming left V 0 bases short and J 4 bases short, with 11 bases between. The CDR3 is CASSVAGGRNQPQHF. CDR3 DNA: TGTGCCAGCAGCGTAGCCGGGGGTCGGAATCAGCCCCAGCATTTT. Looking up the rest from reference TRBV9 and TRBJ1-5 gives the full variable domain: DSGVTQTPKHLITATGQRVTLRCSPRSGDLSVYWYQQSLDQGLQFLIQYYNGEERAKGNILERFSAQQFPDLHSELNLSSLELGDSALYFCASSVAGGRNQPQHFGDGTRLSIL.

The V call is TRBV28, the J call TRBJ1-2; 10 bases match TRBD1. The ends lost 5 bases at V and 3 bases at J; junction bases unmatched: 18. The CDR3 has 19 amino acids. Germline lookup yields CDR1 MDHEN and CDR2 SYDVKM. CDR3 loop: CASSVMGLQTGQGDYGYTF. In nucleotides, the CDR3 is TGTGCCAGCAGTGTTATGGGCCTACAAACAGGACAGGGGGACTATGGCTACACCTTC.

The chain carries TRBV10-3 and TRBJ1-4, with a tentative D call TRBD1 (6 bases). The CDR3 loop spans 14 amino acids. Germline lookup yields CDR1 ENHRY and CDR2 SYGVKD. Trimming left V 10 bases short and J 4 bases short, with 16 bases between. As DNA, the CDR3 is TGTGCCAGCGCCACCGGGACAAGTAATGAAAAACTGTTTTTT. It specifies CASATGTSNEKLFF.

The CDR3 region has the DNA TGCGCCAGCAGCTTCCATGATCAGACCGAGCAGTACTTC. Translation: CASSFHDQTEQYF. V and J are TRBV5-1 and TRBJ2-7; D is unclear. V lost 2 bases to trimming and J lost 6 bases, with 12 bases between them. Germline lookup yields CDR1 SGHRS and CDR2 YFSETQ. The length of the CDR3 is 13 residues. Drawing the rest from reference TRBV5-1 and TRBJ2-7, the complete variable domain is KAGVTQTPRYLIKTRGQQVTLSCSPISGHRSVSWYQQTPGQGLQFLFEYFSETQRNKGNFPGRFSGRQFSNSRSEMNVSTLELGDSALYLCASSFHDQTEQYFGPGTRLTVT.

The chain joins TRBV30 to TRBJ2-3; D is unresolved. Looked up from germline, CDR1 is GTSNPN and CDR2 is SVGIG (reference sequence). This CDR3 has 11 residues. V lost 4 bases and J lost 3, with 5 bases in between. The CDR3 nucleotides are TGTGCCTGGATTGCGACAGATACGCAGTATTTT. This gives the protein CAWIATDTQYF.